This entry lists 2 T cell receptor beta chains sequenced from one sample in a study of cytomegalovirus exposure and HLA in healthy donors. PCR was performed using 60 Vbeta and 13 Jbeta primers. Some clones are missing from TCRdb's copy, which holds only in-frame ones; the method was immunoSEQ multiplex PCR. The sample carries about 110,000 clones, 79% recorded once. The sample taken for sequencing was PBMCs. The receptors derive from a woman aged 40 to 50 in good health and CMV-seronegative.

The chain has TRBV7-8 and TRBJ2-7; 8 positions agree with TRBD1. The V and J ends lost 5 bases and 5 bases, in that order; junction bases with no gene match: 11. This CDR3 comprises 15 residues. The germline gives CDR1 SGHVS, CDR2 FQNEAQ. CDR3 protein: CASSVATGGADEQYF. CDR3 DNA: TGTGCCAGCAGCGTTGCCACAGGGGGAGCGGACGAGCAGTACTTC.

The chain has TRBV4-3 and TRBJ2-2; TRBD1 aligns across 7 bases. The CDR3 has 17 residues. J lost 2 bases, V lost 3 bases, and 9 bases had no gene match. Germline lookup yields CDR1 LGHNA and CDR2 YSLEER. The CDR3 region has the DNA TGCGCCAGCAGCCAGACAGCCTTAGGGGGCAACACCGGGGAGCTGTTTTTT. Its protein product is CASSQTALGGNTGELFF.